Listed below are T cell receptor beta chains from one sample, sequenced in a study of T cells in Graves' hyperthyroidism and ophthalmopathy. One entry per CDR3 protein, called by TCRdb with MiXCR from the multiplex PCR reads. The sample contains about 560,000 distinct CDR3 sequences, around 14% of which appear only once. Sequenced material: blood. The receptors derive from a woman aged 25 to 39 with Graves' hyperthyroidism. Each CDR3 is given with its conserved first and last residue. The D gene is left open where the match is weak. Some rows have no size entry. The others give once, few or many, or a class for an expanded clone.

V gene	D gene	clone size	J gene	CDR3 DNA	CDR3 protein
TRBV15	-	-	TRBJ2-5	TGTGCCACCAGCAGCGGGGGGCTAAAGACCCAGTACTTC	CATSSGGLKTQYF
TRBV19	TRBD1	-	TRBJ1-1	TGTGCCAGTAGTATAGTTTTCGGGGGCGGGACAGGTCTTTCTCTGAACACTGAAGCTTTCTTT	CASSIVFGGGTGLSLNTEAFF
TRBV24-1	-	many	TRBJ1-2	TGTGCCACCAGTGATAACAGTCTAGGCGCGAGCTATGGCTACACCTTC	CATSDNSLGASYGYTF
TRBV5-1	-	-	TRBJ2-3	TGCGCCAGCAGCCCGCGCGGGACTGCTAGCACAGATACGCAGTATTTT	CASSPRGTASTDTQYF
TRBV28	TRBD1	few	TRBJ1-6	TGTGCCAGCAGTTTACAAAGGACAGGGAGAGGAGTTAGGTCACCCCTCCACTTT	CASSLQRTGRGVRSPLHF
TRBV7-9	TRBD2	-	TRBJ2-5	TGTGCCAGCCGTCGGCCTAGCGGACAAGAGACCCAGTACTTC	CASRRPSGQETQYF
TRBV9	-	-	TRBJ2-3	TGTGTCAGCAGCGTCCTCAGGGGAGGTCCGGGAGATACGCAGTATTTT	CVSSVLRGGPGDTQYF
TRBV7-6	TRBD1	-	TRBJ1-1	TGTGCCAGCAGCTTCACCGGGACAGATGAAGCTTTCTTT	CASSFTGTDEAFF
TRBV20-1	-	many	TRBJ1-6	TGCAGTGCAAACGGACAAAATAATTCACCCCTCCACTTT	CSANGQNNSPLHF
TRBV6-2/TRBV6-3	TRBD1	few	TRBJ1-2	TGTGCCAGCAGTCCCGGTGACAGGGGGGGGCATGGCTACACCTTC	CASSPGDRGGHGYTF
TRBV5-1	-	few	TRBJ1-5	TGCGCCAGCCAGCAATTTCACAGGATTCAGCCCCAGCATTTT	CASQQFHRIQPQHF
TRBV20-1	TRBD1	-	TRBJ2-7	TGCAGTGCCACAGGGGCTCGCGCTGGGGAGCAGTACTTC	CSATGARAGEQYF
TRBV27	-	many	TRBJ2-1	TGTGCCAGCAGGAACAGAAGAGGTGAGCAGTTCTTC	CASRNRRGEQFF
TRBV18	TRBD1	-	TRBJ1-1	TGTGCCAGCTCACTCTATCCGGGACAGCCCCTTGAGGCTTTCTTT	CASSLYPGQPLEAFF
TRBV6-2/TRBV6-3	TRBD1	many	TRBJ1-2	TGTGCCAGCAGTACCAGGGACAGCTATGGCTACACCTTC	CASSTRDSYGYTF
TRBV7-2	TRBD1	many	TRBJ2-5	TGTGCCAGCAGCTTAGCTCCCGGGACAGGGTTGGAGACCCAGTACTTC	CASSLAPGTGLETQYF